A selection of T cell receptor beta chains follows, all from one sample in a study of T cell changes during pregnancy in multiple sclerosis. Libraries were prepared by immunoSEQ multiplex PCR; TCRdb keeps only in-frame clonotypes and omits some of them. The sample has about 80,000 clones, about 93% seen once. Sequencing used peripheral blood, obtained in the second trimester of pregnancy. These receptors all stem from a female donor in good health, enrolled as a control in a pregnancy study. Both conserved end residues are part of each CDR3. A D gene is named only where the DNA matches it firmly. Rows may omit the clone size; those that give it use once, few, many or a size class.

V: TRBV5-6; size: NA; D: TRBD1; J: TRBJ2-7; CDR3: CASSAPGTGGAMHEQYF; DNA: TGTGCCAGCAGCGCCCCTGGGACAGGGGGCGCGATGCACGAGCAGTACTTC
V: TRBV7-9; size: NA; D: TRBD2; J: TRBJ2-1; CDR3: CASSSRGTSLNEQFF; DNA: TGTGCCAGCAGCAGTAGAGGGACTAGCTTGAATGAGCAGTTCTTC
V: TRBV10-3; size: NA; D: TRBD2; J: TRBJ2-1; CDR3: CAISPGTSNHNEQFF; DNA: TGTGCCATCAGCCCCGGGACTAGCAACCACAATGAGCAGTTCTTC
V: TRBV6-1; size: NA; D: TRBD1; J: TRBJ2-5; CDR3: CASSEDRGKEETQYF; DNA: TGTGCCAGCAGTGAAGACAGGGGAAAGGAAGAGACCCAGTACTTC
V: TRBV5-1; size: NA; D: NA; J: TRBJ2-1; CDR3: CASSLGGEGHEQFF; DNA: TGCGCCAGCAGCTTGGGGGGTGAGGGCCATGAGCAGTTCTTC
V: TRBV5-1; size: NA; D: TRBD1; J: TRBJ2-5; CDR3: CASSYDRVQETQYF; DNA: TGCGCCAGCAGCTACGACAGGGTCCAAGAGACCCAGTACTTC
V: TRBV5-1; size: NA; D: TRBD2; J: TRBJ2-7; CDR3: CASRPGTSGTYEQYF; DNA: TGCGCCAGCAGACCCGGGACTAGCGGAACCTACGAGCAGTACTTC
V: TRBV15; size: NA; D: TRBD1; J: TRBJ1-2; CDR3: CATSSDRGRQVVGYTF; DNA: TGTGCCACCAGCAGTGACAGGGGGCGCCAAGTCGTGGGCTACACCTTC
V: TRBV7-6; size: NA; D: NA; J: TRBJ1-4; CDR3: CASSQRGAEEKLFF; DNA: TGTGCCAGCAGCCAGCGGGGGGCTGAGGAAAAACTGTTTTTT
V: TRBV5-8; size: NA; D: NA; J: TRBJ1-5; CDR3: CASSSGGGVGQPQHF; DNA: TGTGCCAGCAGCTCCGGCGGGGGGGTCGGGCAGCCCCAGCATTTT
V: TRBV29-1; size: NA; D: TRBD2; J: TRBJ2-2; CDR3: CSIGLAGGPNTGELFF; DNA: TGCAGCATTGGACTAGCGGGAGGGCCGAACACCGGGGAGCTGTTTTTT
V: TRBV2; size: NA; D: TRBD2; J: TRBJ2-7; CDR3: CASSVGTSYEQYF; DNA: TGTGCCAGCAGTGTCGGGACTAGCTACGAGCAGTACTTC
V: TRBV5-4; size: NA; D: NA; J: TRBJ2-5; CDR3: CASSLAGGLGETQYF; DNA: TGTGCCAGCAGCTTGGCGGGGGGCTTGGGGGAGACCCAGTACTTC
V: TRBV5-4; size: NA; D: TRBD2; J: TRBJ2-6; CDR3: CASGFSGRASGANVLTF; DNA: TGTGCCAGCGGCTTTAGCGGGAGGGCCTCTGGGGCCAACGTCCTGACTTTC
V: TRBV5-1; size: once; D: TRBD1; J: TRBJ2-5; CDR3: CASSPGQPQETQYF; DNA: TGCGCCAGCAGCCCGGGACAGCCTCAAGAGACCCAGTACTTC
V: TRBV2; size: NA; D: NA; J: TRBJ1-5; CDR3: CASREDGPQPQHF; DNA: TGTGCCAGCAGGGAGGACGGGCCTCAGCCCCAGCATTTT
V: TRBV7-2; size: NA; D: NA; J: TRBJ2-3; CDR3: CASSFSSTDTQYF; DNA: TGTGCCAGCAGCTTCAGTAGCACAGATACGCAGTATTTT
V: TRBV10-1; size: NA; D: TRBD2; J: TRBJ2-1; CDR3: CASSVLSGRDGYNEQFF; DNA: TGCGCCAGCAGTGTGCTTAGCGGGAGGGATGGTTACAATGAGCAGTTCTTC
V: TRBV7-8; size: NA; D: NA; J: TRBJ2-1; CDR3: CASSLGLNEQFF; DNA: TGTGCCAGCAGCTTGGGACTCAATGAGCAGTTCTTC
V: TRBV27; size: NA; D: NA; J: TRBJ2-2; CDR3: CASSPARVPGELFF; DNA: TGTGCCAGCAGTCCCGCCCGGGTCCCCGGGGAGCTGTTTTTT
V: TRBV13; size: NA; D: TRBD1; J: TRBJ1-1; CDR3: CASSFRSGGPGHEAFF; DNA: TGTGCCAGCAGCTTTAGATCAGGGGGCCCGGGCCATGAAGCTTTCTTT
V: TRBV2; size: NA; D: NA; J: TRBJ2-1; CDR3: CASREGAEQFF; DNA: TGTGCCAGCAGGGAGGGAGCTGAGCAGTTCTTC
V: TRBV6-1; size: once; D: NA; J: TRBJ2-5; CDR3: CASTREGGPQETQYF; DNA: TGTGCCAGCACGAGGGAGGGGGGCCCTCAAGAGACCCAGTACTTC
V: TRBV10-1; size: NA; D: TRBD1; J: TRBJ1-4; CDR3: CASSDNGTGDEKLFF; DNA: TGCGCCAGCAGTGATAATGGGACAGGGGATGAAAAACTGTTTTTT
V: TRBV4-1; size: NA; D: TRBD2; J: TRBJ2-7; CDR3: CASSPGRLARSYEQYF; DNA: TGCGCCAGCAGCCCAGGTCGACTAGCCCGATCCTACGAGCAGTACTTC
V: TRBV6-1; size: NA; D: TRBD1; J: TRBJ1-5; CDR3: CASRDSGGQPQHF; DNA: TGTGCCAGCAGAGACTCAGGGGGACAGCCCCAGCATTTT
V: TRBV28; size: NA; D: TRBD1; J: TRBJ2-7; CDR3: CASSTSGQVYEQYF; DNA: TGTGCCAGCAGCACCTCGGGACAGGTCTACGAGCAGTACTTC
V: TRBV5-1; size: NA; D: NA; J: TRBJ1-1; CDR3: CASSFLGPPNTEAFF; DNA: TGCGCCAGCAGCTTTTTGGGCCCGCCGAACACTGAAGCTTTCTTT
V: TRBV19; size: NA; D: TRBD2; J: TRBJ2-5; CDR3: CASSIDRGAGGLETQYF; DNA: TGTGCCAGTAGTATAGATCGGGGAGCGGGAGGGTTAGAGACCCAGTACTTC
V: TRBV5-1; size: NA; D: TRBD2; J: TRBJ2-1; CDR3: CASFSTSGSSYNEQFF; DNA: TGCGCCAGCTTTTCGACTAGCGGTAGCTCCTACAATGAGCAGTTCTTC
V: TRBV11-2; size: NA; D: NA; J: TRBJ2-1; CDR3: CASSLLGGWGHNEQFF; DNA: TGTGCCAGCAGCTTATTAGGAGGGTGGGGACACAATGAGCAGTTCTTC
V: TRBV5-1; size: NA; D: TRBD1; J: TRBJ1-3; CDR3: CASSLAGDRGNTIYF; DNA: TGCGCCAGCAGCTTGGCCGGGGACAGGGGAAACACCATATATTTT